This TCR beta chain appears in the sequencing data of a study of blood T cell repertoires in COVID-19 (dated by TCRdb to about 2020). Regarding the complete study: Samples from collaborators originated in the United States, Italy and Spain and spanned both the acute and convalescent phases of COVID-19. The prospective study material was composed of cDNA or gDNA derived from T cells, B-cell-depleted T cells, or PBMCs. The dataset comprised deeply sampled blood TCRbeta repertoires from subjects exposed to, actively infected with, or recovered from COVID-19. A freely available public database, intended as a resource for researchers studying the immune response to SARS-CoV-2, is where the repertoires were released. Samples came from the ongoing ImmuneRACE study (first 160 participants) plus 1,254 subjects from 6 global collaborators. A de-identified subject ID, COVID-19 status, age in years and sex were almost always included in the sample metadata. Where available, HLA class I and class II types were obtained from metadata supplied by the sample provider rather than from assay-based typing.

Broader findings and caveats from the paper: Clinical and demographic metadata were provided uncurated, with the amount varying by source and participant.

TCRbeta CDR3 regions were amplified from genomic DNA using the immunoSEQ Assay, a bias-controlled multiplex PCR. The original methods were these. Nucleated cell counts per sample were estimated from amplification of reference gene primers within the assay. To quantify the absolute abundance of each unique TCRbeta CDR3 rearrangement, sequence reads were collapsed and filtered. For each sample, productive Simpson clonality was calculated by taking the square root of Simpson's diversity index across productive rearrangements. TCRdb stores this immuneACCESS table with in-frame sequences only. Part of the clones is absent; in the studies checked, under half of the shortfall reflects unresolved V genes, and no reason is known for the rest. That table is the source of V, J and clone size, and D and trimming were worked out from the DNA. The sample data list some 100,000 clones, and 86% of these were observed just once. Approximately 2.6% of the sample rests with the top ten.

Of note for this clone: Its recognized antigen is unknown. Base quality data are lacking; no much larger clone is found one base away.

The cysteine opens and the phenylalanine closes a CDR3 of 13 amino acids. Solely the CDR3 DNA is kept, with 39 bases framed from the first base. Via the germline V gene, CDR1 is KGHDR and CDR2 SFDVKD. V and J lose 10 bases and 1 base, and a span of 7 bases separates them. Participants in the prospective study were enrolled through a virtual design, were aged roughly 18 to 100 years, and lived in about two dozen United States geographic areas. In the prospective study, participants were assigned to cohorts based on the clinical history participants reported in a screening survey and a study questionnaire. Recovered participants in ImmuneRACE Cohort 3 were defined as having two consecutive negative NP/OP PCR tests, clearance from a healthcare professional, or resolution of symptoms. Mobile phlebotomists in the prospective study collected whole blood, serum and a nasopharyngeal or oropharyngeal swab from every participant. Prospective study participants could optionally give additional blood draws and questionnaires over a roughly two-month period. Before DNA extraction, prospective study blood samples were shipped either frozen or at room temperature.

This sequence was found in a woman in her 50s who had recovered from COVID-19. The sequencing sample was made of PBMCs or T cells enriched from blood (not recorded which). Recombination linked TRBV24-1 to TRBJ2-6; the D gene identity is not certain. The DNA sequence is given as TGTGCCACTGGCATATCTGGGGCCAACGTCCTGACTTTC. Its protein is CATGISGANVLTF.